The 14 T cell receptor beta chains given below trace back to one sample, sequenced in a study of T cells in Graves' hyperthyroidism and ophthalmopathy (dated by TCRdb to 2018 to 2020). Libraries were prepared through multiplex PCR. Sequencer: Illumina HiSeq 2000. The TCR beta CDR3 regions were amplified from the RNA transcripts. For the first round of RT-PCR on the TCR CDR3, the HTBI primer set was used together with the Qiagen OneStep RT-PCR kit. The public reads were reprocessed in TCRdb via fastp at Q25 and MiXCR, keeping in-frame beta chains. Rows merge per CDR3 protein into single entries with the most common DNA and genes. The sample records approximately 610,000 distinct CDR3 sequences, 16% of which are singletons. The ten most abundant clones make up under 20% of the sample. Sample: blood. The receptor set was obtained from a woman younger than 35 with Graves' hyperthyroidism.

This clonotype was seen more than once but under ten times. The genes are TRBV29-1 and TRBJ1-1; D is possibly TRBD1 (5 bases). V gave up 6 bases and J gave up 5 bases, with 19 bases separating them. In germline, CDR1 is SQVTM, CDR2 ANQGSEA. This CDR3 has 14 residues. CDR3 DNA sequence: TGCAGCGTCAGGGTCGGACACAGCGAAACTGAAGCTTTCTTT. Its protein product is CSVRVGHSETEAFF.

This clonotype was seen many times. V and J are TRBV13 and TRBJ2-7; weak D call: TRBD1 (5 bases). Trimming took off 5 bases at V and 2 bases at J, with 7 bases between the two ends. CDR3 length: 12 amino acids. In germline, CDR1 is PRHDT, CDR2 FYEKMQ (reference sequence). CDR3 coding DNA: TGTGCCAGCAGCATCAGGGCCTACGAGCAGTACTTC. It codes for CASSIRAYEQYF.

The rearrangement links TRBV2 to TRBJ1-5; 7 nucleotides line up with TRBD1. The CDR3 contains 13 residues. Per germline, CDR1 SNHLY and CDR2 FYNNEI. V trimming: 8 bases; J trimming: 6 bases; junction bases outside the gene matches: 7. The DNA for the CDR3 is TGTGCCAGCCACGAGGGGGCGAGTCAGCCCCAGCATTTT. Translating gives CASHEGASQPQHF.

This clonotype showed up just a few times. A much larger clone is a single base away; this may be a read error. This chain connects TRBV5-6 to TRBJ1-1, with D possibly matching TRBD1 (5 bases). V lost 3 bases, J lost 0 bases, and 9 bases lay in between. From germline, CDR1 is SGHDT and CDR2 YYEEEE. The CDR3 covers 14 residues. The chain's CDR3 is CASSWGRMNTEAFF. CDR3 nucleotide sequence: TGTGCCAGCAGCTGGGGACGGATGAACACTGAAGCTTTCTTT.

This chain joins TRBV2 and TRBJ2-3; D is unresolved. Germline lookup yields CDR1 SNHLY and CDR2 FYNNEI. Between the trimmed V and J ends, which lost 2 bases and 0 bases, there was a span of 18 bases. The CDR3 runs 18 residues. In nucleotides, the CDR3 is TGTGCCAGCAGTGAAACCGCAGGCCTCCTTTCTAGCACAGATACGCAGTATTTT. This codes for CASSETAGLLSSTDTQYF.

This clonotype was counted ten times or more. The J gene is TRBJ1-1, the V gene TRBV12-3 or TRBV12-4; no clear D. Trimming stripped 3 bases from V and 7 bases from J, with 9 bases between. This CDR3 has 12 amino acids. The CDR3 DNA reads as TGTGCCAGCAGTTTTAATGAAGGTGAAGCTTTCTTT. Protein: CASSFNEGEAFF.

This clonotype was observed many times. This chain joins TRBV12-3 or TRBV12-4 and TRBJ2-1; possibly TRBD1 or TRBD2 for D (5 bases each). Trimming removed 4 bases from V and 7 bases from J, with 26 bases in between. There are 18 residues in the CDR3. The CDR3 sequence: CASSSDRASRDLRNEQFF. In DNA form, the CDR3 reads TGTGCCAGCAGTTCAGATCGCGCGTCCCGGGACCTCAGGAATGAGCAGTTCTTC.

This clonotype was seen at least ten times. The rearrangement joins TRBV5-1 to TRBJ2-7; 13 bases match TRBD2. Germline loops: CDR1 SGHRS, CDR2 YFSETQ. V was pared by 3 bases and J by 2 bases, with 5 bases of the junction left unmatched. CDR3 length: 16 amino acids. CDR3 nucleotide sequence: TGCGCCAGCAGCTGGACTAGCGGGAGTTTTACCTACGAGCAGTACTTC. It encodes CASSWTSGSFTYEQYF.

The sample holds a few counts of this clonotype. V is TRBV7-9 and J is TRBJ1-2; possible D gene TRBD1, 6 bases. Germline CDR1 and CDR2: SEHNR and FQNEAQ (reference sequence). The CDR3 contains 14 residues. Trimming cost V 2 bases and J 6 bases, with 13 bases left between them. In DNA, the CDR3 is TGTGCCAGCAGCTTATCGGGGGGCGCGGATGGCTACACCTTC. It encodes CASSLSGGADGYTF.

V gene TRBV7-2 combines with J gene TRBJ2-2; 11 bases are a match to TRBD2. The CDR3 runs to 17 residues. The germline CDR1 and CDR2 sequences are SGHTA and FQGNSA. The V gene end was trimmed by 1 base and the J gene end by 8 bases; junction bases not matched to a gene: 9. For the CDR3, the DNA is TGTGCCAGCAGCTTAGAACCGGGACTAGCGGCTTTTGGGGAGCTGTTTTTT. This sequence encodes CASSLEPGLAAFGELFF.

This clonotype was seen only a few times. The rearrangement links TRBV6-1 to TRBJ1-4; D not resolved. Germline assignment: CDR1 MNHNS and CDR2 SASEGT. V was cut by 5 bases and J by 10 bases, with 14 bases left in between. There are 13 residues in the CDR3. DNA for the CDR3: TGTGCCAGCAGTACCGGGCCCAACGGAAAACTGTTTTTT. Its protein is CASSTGPNGKLFF.

This clonotype came up many times. The chain uses TRBV28 and TRBJ1-2; 8 nucleotides agree with TRBD1. CDR3 size: 17 residues. V was pared by 7 bases and J by 4 bases, with 17 bases of the junction left unmatched. Germline V gene lookup returns CDR1 MDHEN and CDR2 SYDVKM. The CDR3 loop is CASNSGTGPAVGYGYTF. Written as DNA, the CDR3 is TGTGCCAGCAACTCCGGGACAGGCCCAGCCGTGGGCTATGGCTACACCTTC.

This clonotype was recorded many times. The genes are TRBV6-5 and TRBJ2-5; perhaps TRBD2 as D (7 bases). CDR1 and CDR2 from the germline V gene are MNHEY and SVGAGI. The ends were cut back, 1 base at V and 5 bases at J, with 14 bases in the middle. This CDR3 contains 15 residues. The CDR3 here is CASSYLGGPGETQYF. The CDR3 region has the DNA TGTGCCAGCAGTTACTTGGGGGGGCCAGGCGAGACCCAGTACTTC.

There are many counts of this clonotype. This chain uses TRBV20-1 with TRBJ2-1, with 7 bases matching TRBD2. Germline CDR1 DFQATT, CDR2 SNEGSKA (reference sequence). V was pared by 0 bases and J by 8 bases, with 7 bases of the junction left unmatched. The length of the CDR3 is 14 residues. Here the CDR3 reads CSARDGGRGYEQFF. CDR3 bases: TGCAGTGCTAGAGATGGCGGGAGAGGATATGAGCAGTTCTTC.